This TCR beta chain came from a study of blood T cell repertoires in COVID-19. Data came from immunoSEQ multiplex PCR; TCRdb stores just in-frame clones and leaves some out. The sample has about 52,000 clones; roughly four fifths are singletons. The CDR3 runs 14 residues. Germline loops: CDR1 ENHRY, CDR2 SYGVKD. Between the trimmed V and J ends, which lost 0 bases and 3 bases, there was a span of 8 bases. Sequencing was performed on peripheral blood. The J gene is TRBJ2-5, the V gene TRBV10-3; possibly TRBD2 for D (6 bases). The clonotype was recovered from a woman of 80 years or more with COVID-19, enrolled during active disease. The CDR3 here is CAISESTGEETQYF. CDR3 in DNA: TGTGCCATCAGTGAGTCGACGGGAGAAGAGACCCAGTACTTC.